This is a list of T cell receptor beta chains from one sample in a study of post-analysis software for immune sequencing data. Using its own MiXCR run on the PCR reads, TCRdb lists one record per CDR3 protein. In the table there are some 800,000 distinct CDR3 sequences, roughly 50% of which are singletons. The sample was blood. The receptors stem from a girl aged 5 to 17 with multiple sclerosis. Each CDR3 is given with its conserved first and last residue. D genes are given only for firm matches. Not all rows give a size; the values are once, few, many and, for expanded clones, a class.

J | size | D | V | CDR3 | DNA
TRBJ1-2 | . | TRBD1 | TRBV6-1 | CASQARTGRYGYTF | TGTGCCAGCCAGGCGCGGACAGGGCGCTATGGCTACACCTTC
TRBJ1-2 | . | TRBD1 | TRBV6-5 | CASRYPRRTGDPNYGYTF | TGTGCCAGCAGGTACCCCCGTAGGACAGGGGACCCTAACTATGGCTACACCTTC
TRBJ2-3 | few | . | TRBV13 | CASSGPEGTRTDTQYF | TGTGCCAGCAGCGGACCGGAAGGGACTCGCACAGATACGCAGTATTTT
TRBJ1-2 | . | . | TRBV20-1 | CSARRRGGGYTF | TGCAGTGCTAGGAGGAGGGGGGGTGGCTACACCTTC
TRBJ1-2 | few | TRBD1 | TRBV20-1 | CSQRQGAIGYTF | TGCAGCCAAAGACAGGGGGCAATCGGCTACACCTTC
TRBJ2-7 | . | . | TRBV2 | CASSMTIYEQYF | TGTGCCAGCAGTATGACTATCTACGAGCAGTACTTC
TRBJ2-3 | . | . | TRBV9 | CASSVGMADTQYF | TGTGCCAGCAGCGTAGGTATGGCGGATACGCAGTATTTT
TRBJ2-3 | few | . | TRBV6-2/TRBV6-3 | CASSYSSQDLSTDTQYF | TGTGCCAGCAGTTACTCTTCCCAGGACCTAAGCACAGATACGCAGTATTTT
TRBJ2-2 | . | . | TRBV7-9 | CASSLAGNPNTGELFF | TGTGCCAGCAGCTTAGCCGGGAACCCGAACACCGGGGAGCTGTTTTTT
TRBJ1-4 | . | TRBD1 | TRBV3-1 | CASSHGTGGEKLFF | TGTGCCAGCAGCCACGGGACAGGAGGTGAAAAACTGTTTTTT
TRBJ2-3 | . | . | TRBV30 | CAWGPLTDTQYF | TGTGCCTGGGGACCGCTCACAGATACGCAGTATTTT
TRBJ1-1 | . | . | TRBV6-6 | CASRFSRGLNTEAFF | TGTGCCAGTCGATTTTCAAGAGGCCTGAACACTGAAGCTTTCTTT
TRBJ1-5 | . | TRBD1 | TRBV7-8 | CASSLGTGSGETQQHF | TGTGCCAGCAGCTTAGGGACAGGCTCGGGAGAGACACAACAGCATTTT
TRBJ2-6 | . | . | TRBV7-3 | CASSGTGQTGADVLTF | TGTGCCAGCAGCGGGACGGGACAAACTGGGGCCGACGTCCTGACTTTC
TRBJ2-7 | once | . | TRBV7-2 | CASSSNGILTYEQYF | TGTGCCAGCAGCTCAAACGGGATTCTCACCTACGAGCAGTACTTC
TRBJ2-1 | few | . | TRBV2 | CASSAETTNEQFF | TGTGCCAGCAGCGCCGAGACTACCAATGAGCAGTTCTTC
TRBJ2-7 | few | . | TRBV29-1 | CSVLQAGEQYF | TGCAGCGTTCTACAGGCGGGTGAGCAGTACTTC
TRBJ2-1 | . | TRBD2 | TRBV13 | CASSLGSWRESQHGEQFF | TGTGCCAGCAGCTTAGGGTCATGGCGGGAGTCGCAACACGGTGAGCAGTTCTTC
TRBJ2-1 | few | TRBD2 | TRBV6-1 | CATGLAGSYNEQFF | TGTGCCACCGGACTAGCAGGGTCCTACAATGAGCAGTTCTTC
TRBJ1-4 | few | . | TRBV6-2/TRBV6-3 | CASSSLGGYENEKLFF | TGTGCCAGCAGTTCACTAGGGGGGTATGAGAATGAAAAACTGTTTTTT
TRBJ2-1 | . | . | TRBV11-1 | CASSLLGNNGQFF | TGTGCCAGCAGCTTATTGGGAAACAATGGGCAGTTCTTC
TRBJ2-7 | . | TRBD2 | TRBV12-3/TRBV12-4 | CASSQLAGVPYEQYF | TGTGCCAGCAGCCAACTAGCGGGGGTTCCCTACGAGCAGTACTTC
TRBJ1-1 | . | TRBD1 | TRBV5-1 | CASSIRSTGGLELNTEAFF | TGCGCCAGCAGCATCCGCTCAACAGGGGGCCTTGAATTGAACACTGAAGCTTTCTTT
TRBJ2-5 | . | TRBD1 | TRBV5-5 | CASNQGALLKETQYF | TGTGCCAGCAACCAGGGGGCGCTTCTGAAGGAGACCCAGTACTTC
TRBJ2-2 | . | TRBD1 | TRBV11-1 | CASSSLDRGHTGELFF | TGTGCCAGCAGCTCCCTGGACAGGGGGCACACCGGGGAGCTGTTTTTT
TRBJ1-1 | . | . | TRBV6-2/TRBV6-3 | CASSFSAVNTEAFF | TGTGCCAGCAGTTTTTCTGCAGTGAACACTGAAGCTTTCTTT
TRBJ2-7 | . | TRBD1 | TRBV14 | CASSSRQGHSYEQYF | TGTGCCAGCAGCTCTCGACAGGGTCACTCCTACGAGCAGTACTTC
TRBJ2-1 | few | TRBD2 | TRBV7-3 | CASSPAGVYNEQFF | TGTGCCAGCAGCCCAGCGGGAGTCTACAATGAGCAGTTCTTC
TRBJ2-1 | . | TRBD2 | TRBV10-3 | CAISETGTTSNEQFF | TGTGCCATCAGTGAGACCGGGACTACATCAAATGAGCAGTTCTTC
TRBJ2-3 | once | . | TRBV20-1 | CSASGGHFTDTQYF | TGCAGTGCTAGCGGAGGCCATTTCACAGATACGCAGTATTTT
TRBJ1-1 | . | TRBD1 | TRBV11-2 | CAGSLPGGSAEAFF | TGTGCCGGCAGCTTGCCAGGGGGCAGCGCTGAAGCTTTCTTT
TRBJ2-7 | . | . | TRBV20-1 | CSAYPKSGTTSYEQYF | TGCAGTGCTTATCCCAAATCCGGGACAACTTCCTACGAGCAGTACTTC
TRBJ2-1 | few | . | TRBV28 | CASTRGEGETYNEQFF | TGTGCCAGCACCCGAGGGGAGGGGGAGACCTACAATGAGCAGTTCTTC
TRBJ2-3 | . | TRBD2 | TRBV12-3/TRBV12-4 | CASRSSGSWVGTQYF | TGTGCCAGCCGTTCTAGCGGGAGTTGGGTAGGTACGCAGTATTTT
TRBJ2-1 | . | TRBD2 | TRBV7-9 | CASSLPGDYSGHSYNEQFF | TGTGCCAGCAGCTTGCCCGGGGATTATAGCGGGCATTCCTACAATGAGCAGTTCTTC
TRBJ2-1 | few | TRBD1 | TRBV10-1 | CARTDRVYEQFF | TGCGCCAGAACTGACAGGGTTTATGAGCAGTTCTTC
TRBJ1-2 | . | TRBD1 | TRBV15 | CATSGTDRLYGYTF | TGTGCCACCAGCGGGACAGATCGGCTGTATGGCTACACCTTC
TRBJ2-7 | . | TRBD2 | TRBV29-1 | CSVEVRLAGNEQYF | TGCAGCGTTGAAGTGCGTCTAGCGGGAAACGAGCAGTACTTC
TRBJ2-5 | . | . | TRBV15 | CATSSYRENQETQYF | TGTGCCACCAGCAGCTACAGGGAAAATCAAGAGACCCAGTACTTC
TRBJ2-7 | . | . | TRBV6-2/TRBV6-3 | CASSPPRPGFASYEQYF | TGTGCCAGCAGCCCCCCCCGGCCAGGATTTGCCTCCTACGAGCAGTACTTC
TRBJ1-1 | once | . | TRBV29-1 | CSADPRDTEAFF | TGCAGCGCGGATCCCAGGGACACTGAAGCTTTCTTT
TRBJ1-2 | few | . | TRBV15 | CATSPRPTNYGYTF | TGTGCCACCAGCCCACGACCCACTAACTATGGCTACACCTTC
TRBJ2-5 | . | . | TRBV5-6 | CASRKGGTGSRETQYF | TGTGCCAGCAGGAAGGGGGGAACTGGGAGTCGAGAGACCCAGTACTTC
TRBJ2-1 | . | TRBD2 | TRBV29-1 | CSVLGGGDSYNEQFF | TGCAGCGTCCTTGGGGGGGGTGACTCCTACAATGAGCAGTTCTTC
TRBJ1-2 | . | . | TRBV5-1 | CASSLSSGASGYTF | TGCGCCAGCAGCTTGTCGTCAGGGGCGAGTGGCTACACCTTC
TRBJ1-1 | . | . | TRBV6-5 | CASSPRTRGEEAFF | TGTGCCAGCAGTCCAAGAACACGGGGGGAGGAAGCTTTCTTT
TRBJ1-2 | . | . | TRBV4-1 | CASSQDILGQGLLVDYGYTF | TGCGCCAGCAGCCAAGATATTTTGGGACAAGGGCTTTTGGTGGACTATGGCTACACCTTC
TRBJ2-5 | . | TRBD2 | TRBV7-9 | CASSHGLAGLKETQYF | TGTGCCAGCAGCCACGGACTAGCGGGACTAAAAGAGACCCAGTACTTC
TRBJ2-4 | . | TRBD2 | TRBV5-6 | CANSPLVAGGAKNIQYF | TGTGCCAACAGCCCGCTTGTAGCGGGAGGAGCCAAAAACATTCAGTACTTC
TRBJ2-1 | few | . | TRBV4-3 | CASSQGLGDWEQFF | TGCGCCAGCAGCCAAGGATTGGGGGACTGGGAGCAGTTCTTC
TRBJ2-3 | . | TRBD2 | TRBV6-1 | CASSEFGLAGGTDTQYF | TGTGCCAGCAGTGAATTCGGACTAGCGGGGGGCACAGATACGCAGTATTTT
TRBJ2-3 | . | . | TRBV29-1 | CSALWDSLADTQYF | TGCAGCGCCCTATGGGACTCCCTCGCAGATACGCAGTATTTT
TRBJ2-1 | . | . | TRBV9 | CASSPRAANRDNEQFF | TGTGCCAGCAGCCCTCGGGCTGCAAACCGAGACAATGAGCAGTTCTTC
TRBJ2-2 | . | . | TRBV20-1 | CSAPWGRGPNTGELFF | TGCAGCGCCCCCTGGGGGCGGGGGCCCAACACCGGGGAGCTGTTTTTT
TRBJ2-7 | few | TRBD1 | TRBV5-1 | CASSLGTGGGSVYEQYF | TGCGCCAGCAGCTTGGGCACAGGGGGCGGTTCGGTCTACGAGCAGTACTTC
TRBJ2-6 | . | . | TRBV6-2/TRBV6-3 | CASSYGFSGANVLTF | TGTGCCAGCAGTTACGGGTTCTCTGGGGCCAACGTCCTGACTTTC
TRBJ1-2 | . | . | TRBV4-2 | CASSQPAELNYGYTF | TGTGCCAGCAGCCAGCCGGCGGAGCTCAACTATGGCTACACCTTC
TRBJ2-4 | . | TRBD2 | TRBV29-1 | CSVAAWTSGRGNIQYF | TGCAGCGTTGCGGCCTGGACTAGCGGGAGGGGAAACATTCAGTACTTC
TRBJ1-2 | . | . | TRBV20-1 | CSADGHEGYTF | TGCAGTGCCGATGGGCATGAAGGCTACACCTTC